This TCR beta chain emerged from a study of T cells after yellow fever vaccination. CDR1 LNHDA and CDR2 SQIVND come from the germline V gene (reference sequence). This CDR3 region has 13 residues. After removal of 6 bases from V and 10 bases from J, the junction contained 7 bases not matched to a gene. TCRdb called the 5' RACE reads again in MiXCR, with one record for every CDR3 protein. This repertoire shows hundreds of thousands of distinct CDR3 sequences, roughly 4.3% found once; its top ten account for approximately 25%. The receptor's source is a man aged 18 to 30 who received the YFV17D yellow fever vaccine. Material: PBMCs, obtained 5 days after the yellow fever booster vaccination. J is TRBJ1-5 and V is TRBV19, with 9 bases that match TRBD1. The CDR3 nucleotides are TGTGCCAGTAGCCCGGGACAGGGTGGACCCCAGCATTTT. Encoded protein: CASSPGQGGPQHF.